This T cell receptor (beta chain) was found in a study of cytomegalovirus exposure and HLA in healthy donors (dated by TCRdb to the late 2010s). With regard to the full study: According to an earlier analysis of around 600 of the donors, about 179 million T cells yielded 95 million to 140 million unique TCR beta sequences and 276 Gb of sequence data. Donor age, sex, ethnicity and CMV serostatus were compiled alongside the repertoire data. Typing coverage varied by locus: about 620-640 donors for A, B, C, DRB1 and DQB1; some 520 for DQA1; approximately 610 for DPA1; more than 450 for DPB1. The study used immunosequencing to profile the T cell repertoires of approximately 690 subjects and linked those repertoires to cytomegalovirus serostatus. Every repertoire in the discovery cohort had been generated on one and the same sequencing platform. The genetic ancestry cluster associated with self-reported Caucasian donors included 65% to 90% of the 398 genotyped donors. The aim of the study was to test whether cataloging public T cell receptors could identify signatures of past pathogen exposure. To study patterns of TCR occurrence, a later analysis re-analyzed previously published TCR beta repertoires from 666 donors and added high-resolution HLA genotyping. An earlier analysis of 587 of the donors used high-throughput TCR beta sequencing to judge whether each TCR beta V gene segment behaved as functional or pseudogenic. A separate validation cohort of 100 to 150 different subjects was used in addition to the roughly 670-subject first cohort. Rather than using new phenotypic data, the later analysis identified candidate immune exposures from TCR beta sequences and from how often those sequences occurred across donors. A later genetic analysis took genome-wide SNP genotypes for about 55% of the roughly 670 donors and used that subset as a discovery cohort. Several DR-DQ haplotypes were handled as single units for association and clustering because linkage in the cohort was strong. Across about 380 genotyped donors of the cohort, an average of approximately 240,000 unique TCR beta nucleotide sequences per donor were sequenced, and roughly 20% of those sequences were non-productive. Roughly 310 gigabases of sequencing data and approximately 85 million unique TCR sequences were included in an early release covering several hundred HLA-typed donors. To predict cytomegalovirus infection status, the study brought together high-throughput TCR immunosequencing, statistical association of individual TCRs with disease status, and machine learning. HLA typing included class I and class II loci at four-digit resolution. The full study reports these points: Because counts were too low, more than 15 rarely observed V segments, including chromosome 9 orphons, were left out of the earlier analysis of some 600 of the donors. The study gave a list of about 150 TCR beta chains associated with cytomegalovirus. At a false discovery rate of 0.05, a later analysis linked 15,000 to 20,000 TCR beta sequences to specific HLA alleles. Several of the top co-occurrence clusters appeared to be linked to parvovirus B19, influenza, CMV and Epstein-Barr virus, according to a later analysis. Across donors, most TCR sequences were observed very rarely, whereas some public TCRs were present in many individuals. This cohort had only TCR beta chains sequenced, and the lack of alpha or paired-chain data limited which features could be detected. Linkage disequilibrium might explain the correlated functional status among segregating V segments, but an unknown experimental factor could not be excluded. A later analysis found that most CMV-associated TCR beta chains appeared HLA-restricted, with HLA associations seemingly driven largely by CMV exposure. In a later analysis, HLA-associated TCR beta chains showed more clonal expansion and lower generation probabilities than non-associated chains that were equally common. In an earlier analysis of about 600 of the donors, most TCR beta V segments appeared in productive rearrangements about 90% or about 30% of the time, broadly matching IMGT annotations. Some IMGT-functional V segments, including TRBV6-2 and TRBV6-3, could not be distinguished by the 87-base-pair reads and were therefore excluded. Immune exposure information for the cohort was limited to CMV serostatus. The classifier was reported to diagnose cytomegalovirus status with high specificity and sensitivity in both the original cohort and the validation cohort. In vitro tests confirmed that a few of the cytomegalovirus-associated TCR beta chains recognize cytomegalovirus antigens. Because HLA typing was missing for some donors at each locus, association tests included only the typed subset. A later genetic analysis reported fewer N-insertions in productive TCRs among donors in an Asian-associated ancestry cluster than the roughly 640-donor mean. A further reported finding was that TCR beta sequences accurately predicted the HLA-A and HLA-B alleles for most subjects in the first cohort. Presence/absence analyses assumed roughly uniform sequencing depth across donors, an assumption that may not hold. A later analysis found that TCR association rates varied across HLA loci, with DRB1 alleles showing the most associated TCRs and HLA-C alleles the fewest. A group of highly shared sequence variants was considered likely to be a technical artifact of the sequencing pipeline. In a later genetic analysis, a missense DCLRE1C variant was associated with V-gene and J-gene trimming of TCR beta chains, and the association was replicated in an independent cohort. The authors suggested that the approach could potentially be extended to other disease states and immunological phenotypes. When HLA alleles, especially DR and DQ, strongly co-occurred, attributing TCR associations to individual alleles was difficult.

The cohort consisted of 650 to 850 healthy bone marrow donors. At the time of sampling, all cohort members were nominally healthy, though unrecorded immune exposures were likely present. The donor was CMV seronegative and belonged to the group of more than 300 seronegative cohort members. A peripheral blood sample was collected from each donor, and TCR beta sequencing was performed on peripheral blood mononuclear cells. Genomic DNA extraction from the blood cell samples was performed with the Qiagen DNeasy Blood Extraction Kit. With respect to this clone: There is no known antigen for this receptor. Per-nucleotide qualities are absent, and no much larger clonotype sits a single base away.

The library was generated by the immunoSEQ multiplex PCR assay. A mixture of 60 forward primers for TCR Vbeta segments and 13 reverse primers for TCR Jbeta segments was used in the multiplex PCR. The CDR3 region of rearranged TCR beta genes was amplified from genomic DNA by a multiplex PCR assay. On the Illumina HiSeq System, the amplified TCR beta libraries were sequenced as 87-base-pair reads. The original pipeline was this. In a later analysis, tens of millions of unique TCR beta chains were counted across the approximately 620 repertoires, and about 10 million of these chains were shared by at least two donors. A nearest-neighbor algorithm error-corrected the raw reads and collapsed the reads into unique sequences, merging closely related sequences to remove PCR and sequencing errors. V, D and J gene segments were assigned by aligning CDR3 sequences to IMGT reference sequences. For a sequence to be retained, a match of at least six nucleotides to both a V gene segment and a J gene segment was required. A rearrangement counted as productive if the CDR3 had no stop codons and remained in frame with V and J, and every other rearrangement counted as non-productive. CDR3 was defined by IMGT convention, running from the second conserved V-encoded cysteine to the conserved J-encoded phenylalanine. In an earlier analysis of approximately 500 of the donors, sequences lacking an unambiguous match to a single V gene segment were excluded. In an earlier analysis of several hundred of the donors, V segments were called functional above 56.7% productive rearrangements and were called segregating when the between-donor standard deviation exceeded 5%. To diagnose cytomegalovirus status from the catalog of TCR beta chain sequences, a statistical classification framework was built. In a later analysis, V and J genes were assigned by comparing TCR nucleotide sequences against IMGT/GENE-DB human TR gene sequences. In a later analysis, CDR3 sequences and most-parsimonious VDJ recombination scenarios were assigned using the TCRdist pipeline. In a later analysis, each TCR beta chain was defined by its CDR3 amino acid sequence together with its V-gene family, and reads without a unique V-gene family were excluded. In a later analysis, 550 to 650 highly shared, low-generation-probability nucleotide sequences were removed to address suspected cross-contamination and a sequencing artifact. For each public chain, a later analysis derived a clonal expansion index from normalized ranks of inferred template counts within each repertoire. In a later analysis, generation probabilities were computed using a VDJ recombination model fitted to out-of-frame rearrangements, and the results were checked against IGoR. In a later analysis, TCR-TCR, TCR-HLA and TCR-CMV co-occurrence was scored with hypergeometric tests, and a repertoire-size bias correction was applied to TCR pairs. A later analysis estimated false discovery rates by permuting HLA or CMV assignments 20 times. In a later analysis, co-occurring TCRs were grouped using DBSCAN, with TCRdist sequence similarity added in when clustering inside HLA-allele-positive subsets. Repertoires with fewer than 30,000 or more than 120,000 public chains were left out of co-occurrence clustering, as were five repertoires with anomalous nucleotide sharing. The clones in this table, taken by TCRdb from immuneACCESS, are in-frame only. Not every clone is retained; where verified, under half of the shortfall comes from an unresolved V gene, and the cause of the rest is unknown. V and J calls and clone size are copied from that table; D and trimming were computed from the DNA. The sample table shows around 200,000 clones, and around 80% are seen once. Around 1.9% of the sample goes to the ten largest clones.

The germline V gene yields MDHEN for CDR1 and SYDVKM for CDR2. At the junction V is shortened by 6 bases and J by 1 base, with 12 bases in between. From the cysteine up to the phenylalanine, the CDR3 has a length of 14 residues. The CDR3 DNA has 42 bases and is translated from base 1. The sequence was obtained from a man aged 25 to 40 in good health and CMV-seronegative. The chain couples TRBV28 to TRBJ1-1; no D segment can be confidently identified. The sequencing input was PBMCs. The CDR3 sequence is CASSPTQRNTEAFF. The DNA sequence follows: TGTGCCAGCAGCCCTACACAGAGGAACACTGAAGCTTTCTTT.